The T cell receptor (beta chain) under discussion was sequenced for a study of identifying expanded T cells in peripheral blood. Whole-study findings and limits: Technical replicates showed roughly 1.2 changed clones; around 2 weeks approximately 16; four weeks 19.

The CDR3 runs 15 residues. Germline loops: CDR1 MRHNA, CDR2 SNTAGT. V lost 6 bases to trimming and J lost 4 bases; unmatched junction nucleotides: 6. Produced via immunoSEQ multiplex PCR; TCRdb's table is partial and in-frame only. The data contain around 66,000 clones, approximately 89% of them singletons. About this clone: Its specificity is not known.

Sequencing was done on a sample of blood. The sequence was obtained from a person aged 18 to 70 in good health. This chain links TRBV6-4 with TRBJ2-1; 10 bases match TRBD2. CDR3 in amino acids: CASRKLAGEYNEQFF. The CDR3 DNA follows: TGTGCCAGCAGGAAGCTAGCGGGGGAATACAATGAGCAGTTCTTC.